The 22 T cell receptor beta chains below come from one sample, sequenced in a study of blood T cell repertoires in COVID-19. TCRdb keeps only in-frame clones here, not all; method: immunoSEQ multiplex PCR. The sample contains around 250,000 clones, roughly 85% of which appear only once. The sample was peripheral blood. The source of these receptors is a woman in her twenties or thirties with active or convalescent COVID-19.

This chain uses TRBV5-1 with TRBJ2-7; a possible D gene is TRBD1 (5 bases). CDR1 SGHRS and CDR2 YFSETQ come from the germline V gene. The CDR3 covers 14 residues. V dropped 4 bases and J dropped 0 bases, with 11 bases sitting between them. The chain's CDR3 is CASSRDSVSYEQYF. CDR3 DNA sequence: TGCGCCAGCAGCAGAGACAGCGTCTCCTACGAGCAGTACTTC.

This chain links TRBV7-2 with TRBJ2-1, with a weak D call TRBD2 (6 bases). The germline V gene encodes CDR1 SGHTA and CDR2 FQGNSA. This CDR3 has 14 residues. V was shortened by 3 bases and J by 7 bases, with 13 bases between the two germline ends. The CDR3 region has the DNA TGTGCCAGCAGCTTTTCCCGGGACTCGAATGAGCAGTTCTTC. Amino acid sequence: CASSFSRDSNEQFF.

In its sample, this clone was seen once. This rearrangement joins TRBV7-2 to TRBJ2-3, with TRBD2 matching over 8 bases. CDR1 is SGHTA, CDR2 FQGNSA, per germline. J was trimmed by 6 bases and V by 7 bases; bases with no gene match: 9. The CDR3 length is 14 residues. CDR3 amino acids: CASTPGGGTDTQYF. The CDR3 nucleotides are TGTGCCAGCACCCCCGGGGGGGGGACGGATACGCAGTATTTT.

This clone appeared once. The V call is TRBV7-8, the J call TRBJ1-1; D is perhaps TRBD1 (6 bases). This CDR3 contains 14 residues. Germline lookup yields CDR1 SGHVS and CDR2 FQNEAQ. V lost 3 bases and J 0 bases, leaving 8 bases between the germline ends. The CDR3 bases are TGTGCCAGCAGCTTTTCAGGGGTGAACACTGAAGCTTTCTTT. Amino acid sequence: CASSFSGVNTEAFF.

The V gene is TRBV5-6, the J gene TRBJ2-1, with TRBD1 identical over 10 bases. The CDR3 is 14 amino acids. Germline V gene sequence: CDR1 SGHDT, CDR2 YYEEEE. J gave up 10 bases and V 3 bases, and 7 bases lay outside the gene matches. The CDR3 spells CASSSTGGAGEQFF. In DNA form, the CDR3 reads TGTGCCAGCAGCTCGACAGGGGGCGCAGGGGAGCAGTTCTTC.

This CDR3 is CASSEGTGGAYGYTF. As DNA, the CDR3 is TGTGCCAGCAGTGAAGGGACAGGGGGGGCCTATGGCTACACCTTC. The gene calls are TRBV2 and TRBJ1-2; 10 bases map to TRBD1. The V gene end was trimmed by 1 base and the J gene end by 4 bases; junction bases not matched to a gene: 3. The germline CDR1 and CDR2 sequences are SNHLY and FYNNEI. The CDR3 sequence is 15 residues long.

The J gene is TRBJ1-5, the V gene TRBV7-2, with D possibly TRBD1 on 6 matching bases. This CDR3 is built from 13 residues. Germline lookup yields CDR1 SGHTA and CDR2 FQGNSA. The V end was cut by 7 bases, the J end by 6 bases, with 13 bases between. The CDR3 DNA follows: TGTGCCAGCACTAGGGGGTCCGGTCAGCCCCAGCATTTT. Protein: CASTRGSGQPQHF.

The CDR3 sequence is CASSLVPGGREKLFF. Written as DNA, the CDR3 is TGCGCCAGCAGCTTGGTCCCCGGGGGTCGAGAAAAACTGTTTTTT. V gene TRBV5-1 combines with J gene TRBJ1-4; the D gene is possibly TRBD1 (5 bases). Germline V gives CDR1 SGHRS, CDR2 YFSETQ. The CDR3 runs to 15 residues. The V gene lost 0 bases and the J gene lost 8 bases, with 14 bases spanning the gap.

This clone appeared a few times. The chain employs TRBV6-6 and TRBJ2-7; maybe TRBD2 (5 bases). Germline CDR1 reads MNHNY; CDR2 reads SVGAGI (reference sequence). Trimming cost V 6 bases and J 6 bases, with 6 bases left between them. This CDR3 region has 10 residues. The CDR3 sequence is CASSRGEQYF. CDR3 DNA sequence: TGTGCCAGCAGCCGGGGCGAGCAGTACTTC.

In DNA form, the CDR3 reads TGTGCCAGCAGCCGCGGGGGACAGGGGTTCTCCTACGAGCAGTACTTC. Translating it yields CASSRGGQGFSYEQYF. This chain connects TRBV7-2 to TRBJ2-7; 10 bases line up with TRBD1. V shed 5 bases and J 0 bases; nucleotides not matched to a gene: 7. Germline V gives CDR1 SGHTA, CDR2 FQGNSA. CDR3 length: 16 residues.

CDR3 region: CASSLSGAREKLFF. Here the CDR3 DNA reads TGTGCCAGCAGTTTGAGTGGGGCTCGTGAAAAACTGTTTTTT. V gene TRBV28 combines with J gene TRBJ1-4; D possibly corresponds to TRBD1 (5 bases). Trimming removed 3 bases at V and 7 bases at J, with 12 bases between. Germline values: CDR1 MDHEN, CDR2 SYDVKM. The CDR3 has 14 amino acids.

The J gene is TRBJ1-2, the V gene TRBV4-2; 8 bases align to TRBD1. CDR1 and CDR2 (germline): LGHNA, YNFKEQ. V lost 1 base, J lost 8 bases, and 6 bases stayed unmatched. This CDR3 contains 14 residues. In nucleotides, the CDR3 is TGTGCCAGCAGCCAAGGGCAGGGGGCACGAGGCTACACCTTC. It encodes CASSQGQGARGYTF.

J is TRBJ2-2 and V is TRBV30, with TRBD1 matching 7 bases. Germline V gene data show CDR1 as GTSNPN and CDR2 as SVGIG (reference sequence). The J segment lost 4 bases and the V segment lost 0 bases, leaving 5 bases of the junction unmatched. The CDR3 covers 15 residues. CDR3 DNA sequence: TGTGCCTGGAGTGTAGGGGGCAGTGGCACCGGGGAGCTGTTTTTT. Protein: CAWSVGGSGTGELFF.

The V gene is TRBV30, the J gene TRBJ1-6, with TRBD1 as a possible D gene (6 bases). Per the germline V gene, CDR1 is GTSNPN and CDR2 is SVGIG (reference sequence). The CDR3 consists of 15 residues. Trimming shortened V by 3 bases and J by 3 bases, and 12 bases separated the two germline ends. The CDR3 coding sequence is TGTGCCTGGAGGGACTGGACAGTCTATAATTCACCCCTCCACTTT. Protein product: CAWRDWTVYNSPLHF.

The chain joins TRBV6-4 to TRBJ1-6; TRBD1 is a possible D gene (6 bases). Germline CDR1 and CDR2: MRHNA and SNTAGT. This CDR3 is built from 13 residues. V dropped 2 bases and J dropped 7 bases, with 6 bases sitting between them. This CDR3 reads CASSDTGNSPLHF. CDR3 in DNA: TGTGCCAGCAGTGACACAGGGAATTCACCCCTCCACTTT.

V is TRBV3-1 (or the pseudogene TRBV3-2) and J is TRBJ2-2; no definite D call. V lost 2 bases and J lost 5, with 9 bases in between. The CDR3 spans 14 residues. Germline CDR1 and CDR2: LGHDT and YNNKEL (reference sequence). The CDR3 DNA reads as TGTGCCAGCAGCCAAATAGCCGGTACCGGGGAGCTGTTTTTT. Translated: CASSQIAGTGELFF.

The V call is TRBV5-1, the J call TRBJ1-1, with TRBD1 matching 10 bases. This CDR3 is 14 amino acids long. V trimming: 4 bases; J trimming: 5 bases; junction bases outside the gene matches: 5. CDR1 SGHRS and CDR2 YFSETQ come from the germline V gene. CDR3 amino acids: CASSLDRGLTEAFF. The CDR3, as DNA: TGCGCCAGCAGCCTCGACAGGGGGCTGACTGAAGCTTTCTTT.

The rearrangement joins TRBV18 to TRBJ1-1; 10 bases line up with TRBD1. Germline V gene sequence: CDR1 KGHSH, CDR2 LQKENI. The CDR3 runs 16 residues. Trimming at V came to 3 bases and at J to 4 bases, leaving 8 bases not matched to a gene. The CDR3 here is CASSPHLDRGPTEAFF. The DNA of the CDR3 is TGTGCCAGCTCACCGCATCTCGACAGGGGGCCCACTGAAGCTTTCTTT. The whole variable domain, remainder taken from reference TRBV18 and TRBJ1-1, is NAGVMQNPRHLVRRRGQEARLRCSPMKGHSHVYWYRQLPEEGLKFMVYLQKENIIDESGMPKERFSAEFPKEGPSILRIQQVVRGDSAAYFCASSPHLDRGPTEAFFGQGTRLTVV.

The CDR3 here is CASSLEQGAGNTIYF. CDR3 DNA: TGTGCCAGCAGCTTAGAACAGGGAGCTGGAAACACCATATATTTT. The chain uses TRBV7-9 and TRBJ1-3; maybe TRBD1 (6 bases). This CDR3 contains 15 residues. CDR1 is SEHNR, CDR2 FQNEAQ, per germline (reference sequence). Trimming left V 1 base short and J 2 bases short, with 9 bases between.

The chain is built from TRBV28 and TRBJ2-3, with 7 bases matching TRBD2. With V trimmed by 7 bases and J by 9 bases, 16 bases remained unmatched. Germline CDR1 and CDR2: MDHEN and SYDVKM. The CDR3 totals 15 residues. This chain's CDR3 is CASTPPAGEKPTQYF. In DNA, the CDR3 is TGTGCCAGCACCCCGCCGGCGGGGGAGAAACCAACGCAGTATTTT.

The chain has TRBV28 and TRBJ1-2; 7 bases fit TRBD1. The V gene end was trimmed by 6 bases and the J gene end by 4 bases; junction bases not matched to a gene: 8. CDR3 length equals 14 residues. Germline V lookup: CDR1 MDHEN, CDR2 SYDVKM. CDR3 coding DNA: TGTGCCAGCAGCTCAGACAGGGTGAGCTATGGCTACACCTTC. It encodes CASSSDRVSYGYTF.

The rearrangement links TRBV30 to TRBJ2-3; the D is unclear. Per the germline V gene, CDR1 is GTSNPN and CDR2 is SVGIG (reference sequence). V was shortened by 5 bases and J by 4 bases, with 7 bases between the two germline ends. The CDR3 runs to 11 residues. The CDR3: CAWGSSDTQYF. CDR3 DNA: TGTGCCTGGGGTTCTTCAGATACGCAGTATTTT.